The clone carrying this TCR beta chain came up a few times. Its cognate antigen is unknown. It was RNA transcripts that yielded the amplified TCR beta CDR3 regions. An initial round of RT-PCR targeting the TCR CDR3 relied on the HTBI primer set. One entry per CDR3 protein, called by TCRdb with MiXCR from the multiplex PCR reads. The data contain about 770,000 distinct CDR3 sequences, roughly 20% of them singletons. V was cut by 4 bases and J by 5 bases, with 11 bases left in between. CDR1 and CDR2 (germline): SQVTM, ANQGSEA. CDR3 length equals 12 residues. The sample is drawn from a study of T cells in Graves' hyperthyroidism and ophthalmopathy. Overall study: It was at initial diagnosis, before any treatment, that peripheral blood was collected. Notes on the study in general: Blood samples included most of the expanded thyroid clonotypes exceeding 0.001. Ophthalmopathy and stable hyperthyroidism were told apart by a 13 V-J model.

Material for sequencing was blood. The sequence came from a woman between 45 and 65 years old with Graves' hyperthyroidism that later progressed to Graves' ophthalmopathy. The chain is built from TRBV29-1 and TRBJ1-2; D call uncertain. The CDR3 sequence: CSVVPPLYGYTF. The CDR3 DNA sequence: TGCAGCGTTGTGCCGCCGCTATATGGCTACACCTTC.